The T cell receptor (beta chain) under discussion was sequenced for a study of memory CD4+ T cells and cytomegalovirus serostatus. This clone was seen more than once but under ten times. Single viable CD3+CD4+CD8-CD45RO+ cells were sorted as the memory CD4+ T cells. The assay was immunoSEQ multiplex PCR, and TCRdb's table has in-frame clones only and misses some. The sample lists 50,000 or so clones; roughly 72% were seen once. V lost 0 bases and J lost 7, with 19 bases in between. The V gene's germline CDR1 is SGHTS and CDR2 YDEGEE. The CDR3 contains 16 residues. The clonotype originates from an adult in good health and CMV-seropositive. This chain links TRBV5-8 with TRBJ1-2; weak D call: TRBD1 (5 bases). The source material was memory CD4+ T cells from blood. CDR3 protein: CASSLGSPRQGLGYTF. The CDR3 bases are TGTGCCAGCAGCTTGGGGAGCCCCAGGCAGGGTCTTGGCTACACCTTC.